Sequencing of this TCR beta chain was carried out in a study of cytomegalovirus exposure and HLA in healthy donors. The study ran its PCR with 60 Vbeta and 13 Jbeta primers. Libraries were prepared by immunoSEQ multiplex PCR; TCRdb keeps only in-frame clonotypes and omits some of them. Here the sample spans about 220,000 clones, approximately 83% being singletons. V shed 2 bases, J shed 3 bases, and the junction held 0 bases outside the gene matches. Looked up from germline, CDR1 is LNHDA and CDR2 is SQIVND (reference sequence). This CDR3 spans 14 amino acids. The specimen was PBMCs. This sequence was found in a boy aged 2 to 10 in good health and CMV-seronegative. The chain uses TRBV19 and TRBJ2-1, with TRBD2 matching 8 bases. This CDR3 reads CASSITSGYNEQFF. The DNA of the CDR3 is TGTGCCAGTAGTATAACTAGCGGCTACAATGAGCAGTTCTTC. Filled out from reference TRBV19 and TRBJ2-1, the complete variable domain reads DGGITQSPKYLFRKEGQNVTLSCEQNLNHDAMYWYRQDPGQGLRLIYYSQIVNDFQKGDIAEGYSVSREKKESFPLTVTSAQKNPTAFYLCASSITSGYNEQFFGPGTRLTVL.